This TCR beta chain is drawn from a study of technical replicates of blood from a few donors. The CDR3 runs 13 residues. Germline loops: CDR1 MGHRA, CDR2 YSYEKL. Trimming took 2 bases from V and 5 from J, leaving 9 bases between them. The protocol was immunoSEQ multiplex PCR, while the TCRdb copy is restricted to in-frame clones and leaves out a portion. The sample yields about 83,000 clones, around 96% seen once. The rearrangement uses TRBV4-1 and TRBJ2-5; maybe TRBD2 (5 bases). The origin of this receptor is a human donor in good health. The specimen was T cells isolated from PBMCs. The CDR3 coding sequence is TGCGCCAGCAGCCAAAGACGAGGGGAGACCCAGTACTTC. As protein: CASSQRRGETQYF.